This entry lists 28 T cell receptor beta chains sequenced from one sample in a study of T-cell memory formation after mild COVID-19. TCRdb itself ran the 5' RACE reads through MiXCR, one entry per CDR3 protein. The sample consists of a few hundred thousand distinct CDR3 sequences, roughly 8% of them appearing once. What was sequenced was PBMCs or a T cell subset sorted from them (not recorded which). The receptors come from a man aged 18 to 29 who had mild COVID-19 (a few samples of this study predate the infection). Cell type and time point are not known.

This clonotype appeared a few times. The V call is TRBV7-6, the J call TRBJ2-3; no reliable D call. This CDR3 is built from 14 residues. The germline V gene encodes CDR1 SGHVS and CDR2 FNYEAQ. V lost 8 bases to trimming and J lost 1 base, with 13 bases between them. The CDR3 region has the DNA TGTGCCAGCGGCGAGTTCTTGGGCACAGATACGCAGTATTTT. This encodes CASGEFLGTDTQYF.

The rearrangement links TRBV6-5 to TRBJ1-6, with 7 positions matching TRBD1. The CDR3 sequence is 16 residues long. J was trimmed by 7 bases and V by 6 bases; bases with no gene match: 12. Looked up from germline, CDR1 is MNHEY and CDR2 is SVGAGI. CDR3 protein: CASRPSYRGANSPLHF. CDR3 in DNA: TGTGCCAGCAGGCCCTCCTACAGGGGAGCGAATTCACCCCTCCACTTT.

This chain links TRBV28 with TRBJ2-1; D might be TRBD1 (6 bases). Germline values: CDR1 MDHEN, CDR2 SYDVKM. V lost 2 bases, J lost 3 bases, and 11 bases lay in between. This CDR3 spans 15 amino acids. The DNA of the CDR3 is TGTGCCAGCAGTTTACCAGGGGTGAACTACAATGAGCAGTTCTTC. Encoded protein: CASSLPGVNYNEQFF.

This clonotype has a count of ten or more. The genes are TRBV6-5 and TRBJ2-2; tentative D call: TRBD1 (6 bases). With 7 bases removed from V and 6 bases from J, the gap between germline ends came to 15 bases. This CDR3 is 14 amino acids long. Germline V CDR1 and CDR2: MNHEY, SVGAGI. This CDR3 is CASTLRGNPGELFF. The CDR3 DNA reads TGTGCCAGCACCCTTAGGGGGAATCCCGGGGAGCTGTTTTTT.

This clonotype has only a few counts. J is TRBJ2-1 and V is TRBV5-1; D possibly corresponds to TRBD2 (6 bases). Trimming took off 8 bases at V and 5 bases at J, with 14 bases between the two ends. Germline assignment: CDR1 SGHRS and CDR2 YFSETQ. This CDR3 is 13 amino acids long. Here the CDR3 DNA reads TGCGCCAGTGCGGGGCACGGCAACAATGAGCAGTTCTTC. Amino acid sequence: CASAGHGNNEQFF. The whole variable domain, remainder taken from reference TRBV5-1 and TRBJ2-1, is KAGVTQTPRYLIKTRGQQVTLSCSPISGHRSVSWYQQTPGQGLQFLFEYFSETQRNKGNFPGRFSGRQFSNSRSEMNVSTLELGDSALYLCASAGHGNNEQFFGPGTRLTVL.

This clonotype was counted at least ten times. This sequence joins TRBV5-4 and TRBJ2-7; 10 nucleotides line up with TRBD2. Germline V gene data show CDR1 as SGHNT and CDR2 as YYREEE (reference sequence). The V segment lost 2 bases and the J segment 0 bases; nucleotides outside the gene matches: 8. This CDR3 has 17 amino acids. CDR3 sequence: CASSFGSGGPSSYEQYF. The DNA for the CDR3 is TGTGCCAGCAGCTTTGGTAGCGGGGGGCCGAGCTCCTACGAGCAGTACTTC.

J is TRBJ2-7 and V is TRBV7-2; D may be TRBD1 (6 bases). Germline CDR1 is SGHTA and CDR2 is FQGNSA. This CDR3 comprises 13 residues. V lost 5 bases, J lost 6 bases, and 14 bases lay in between. DNA for the CDR3: TGTGCCAGCAGCCCCGGAATAGGGGGCGAGCAGTACTTC. Its protein product is CASSPGIGGEQYF.

This clonotype occurred a few times. The rearrangement joins TRBV4-2 to TRBJ1-5, with TRBD1 matching 9 bases. This CDR3 has 15 residues. Germline V lookup: CDR1 LGHNA, CDR2 YNFKEQ. The trim removed 3 bases at V and 6 bases at J, leaving 6 bases unmatched. The CDR3, as DNA: TGTGCCAGCAGCCAGCGCACAGGGGGCGGTCAGCCCCAGCATTTT. As protein: CASSQRTGGGQPQHF.

This clonotype turned up a few times. The V and J genes are TRBV24-1 and TRBJ2-5; D may be TRBD1 or TRBD2 (5 bases each). The CDR3 spans 14 residues. The germline V gene has CDR1 KGHDR and CDR2 SFDVKD. V was shortened by 6 bases and J by 4 bases, with 14 bases between the two germline ends. This CDR3 is CATSPGARAETQYF. CDR3 coding DNA: TGTGCCACCAGTCCCGGGGCCAGAGCAGAGACCCAGTACTTC.

This chain links TRBV15 with TRBJ2-7; D might be TRBD1 (5 bases). CDR3 length: 15 residues. Germline CDR1 and CDR2: LNHNV and YYDKDF (reference sequence). Trimming took 5 bases from V and 4 from J, leaving 18 bases between them. CDR3 loop: CATSPGTRTLYEQYV. The CDR3 DNA reads TGTGCCACCAGCCCCGGCACCCGGACATTGTACGAGCAGTACGTC.

This clonotype was found once. This chain joins TRBV7-2 and TRBJ2-2; D remains ambiguous. Trimming removed 1 base at V and 3 bases at J, with 15 bases between. The CDR3 contains 17 residues. Germline V gene data show CDR1 as SGHTA and CDR2 as FQGNSA. The CDR3 protein is CASSLVSGGRYTGELFF. The CDR3 nucleotides read TGTGCCAGCAGCTTAGTCTCGGGTGGCAGATACACCGGGGAGCTGTTTTTT.

The chain combines TRBV9 with TRBJ2-3, with D possibly TRBD1 on 6 matching bases. Germline V gene data show CDR1 as SGDLS and CDR2 as YYNGEE. Trimming took 2 bases from V and 4 from J, leaving 11 bases between them. The CDR3 is made up of 14 amino acids. The CDR3 DNA is TGTGCCAGCAGCGTTTCAGGGGCGTCAGATACGCAGTATTTT. Translated, it gives CASSVSGASDTQYF.

This clonotype turned up a few times. The chain uses TRBV5-4 and TRBJ2-1; TRBD2 matches 11 bases. Germline lookup yields CDR1 SGHNT and CDR2 YYREEE (reference sequence). The CDR3 loop spans 14 amino acids. J was trimmed by 10 bases and V by 4 bases; bases with no gene match: 7. CDR3 sequence (DNA): TGTGCCAGCAGCCAGGGACTAGCGGAGCGCGAGCAGTTCTTC. This sequence encodes CASSQGLAEREQFF.

This clonotype turned up a few times. V and J are TRBV5-1 and TRBJ1-5; D is unresolved. V was shortened by 4 bases and J by 7 bases, with 12 bases between the two germline ends. This CDR3 contains 13 residues. Germline loops: CDR1 SGHRS, CDR2 YFSETQ. CDR3 nucleotide sequence: TGCGCCAGCAGCGTGGACGGTGAACAGCCCCAGCATTTT. It translates to CASSVDGEQPQHF.

This clonotype was picked up a small number of times. V and J are TRBV7-2 and TRBJ2-6, with TRBD2 matching over 9 bases. V gave up 5 bases and J gave up 0 bases; unmatched junction bases: 2. The germline V gene encodes CDR1 SGHTA and CDR2 FQGNSA. CDR3 size: 16 residues. The CDR3, as DNA: TGTGCCAGCAGCCGCGGGAGGGGCTCTGGGGCCAACGTCCTGACTTTC. The encoded protein is CASSRGRGSGANVLTF. The full variable domain, rest sourced from reference TRBV7-2 and TRBJ2-6, is GAGVSQSPSNKVTEKGKDVELRCDPISGHTALYWYRQSLGQGLEFLIYFQGNSAPDKSGLPSDRFSAERTGGSVSTLTIQRTQQEDSAVYLCASSRGRGSGANVLTFGAGSRLTVL.

In this sample, this clonotype turned up a few times. Possible read error: a much larger clone is one base away. The V and J genes are TRBV7-3 and TRBJ2-3; D might be TRBD2 (5 bases). Germline V gene sequence: CDR1 SGHTA, CDR2 FQGTGA. The CDR3 totals 14 residues. The V gene lost 4 bases and the J gene lost 0 bases, with 8 bases spanning the gap. The CDR3 DNA reads TGTGCCAGCAGCTCGCGGACTAGCACAGATACGCAGTATTTT. Protein: CASSSRTSTDTQYF. The full variable domain, in which reference TRBV7-3 and TRBJ2-3 provide the parts outside the CDR3, is GAGVSQTPSNKVTEKGKYVELRCDPISGHTALYWYRQSLGQGPEFLIYFQGTGAADDSGLPNDRFFAVRPEGSVSTLKIQRTERGDSAVYLCASSSRTSTDTQYFGPGTRLTVL.

This clonotype was detected once. This sequence joins TRBV7-2 and TRBJ1-5, with D unresolved. Per germline, CDR1 SGHTA and CDR2 FQGNSA. Trimming left V 2 bases short and J 7 bases short, with 15 bases between. This CDR3 is built from 15 residues. The CDR3: CASSLSAGLWQPQHF. The CDR3 DNA is TGTGCCAGCAGCTTATCAGCAGGTCTTTGGCAGCCCCAGCATTTT.

The rearrangement uses TRBV20-1 and TRBJ1-2; D uncertain. The CDR3 spans 13 residues. V gave up 6 bases and J gave up 7 bases, with 18 bases separating them. Germline lookup yields CDR1 DFQATT and CDR2 SNEGSKA (reference sequence). The CDR3 DNA reads as TGCAGTGCCCCCCTCACACCCATCTGTGGCTACACCTTC. Translation: CSAPLTPICGYTF.

In this sample, this clonotype turned up a few times. The chain uses TRBV3-1 and TRBJ1-5; D may be TRBD1 (6 bases). Germline-derived CDR1 and CDR2 are LGHDT and YNNKEL (reference sequence). This CDR3 is 13 amino acids long. Trimming took 4 bases from V and 5 from J, leaving 9 bases between them. The CDR3 here is CASSPYRDQPQHF. Here the CDR3 DNA reads TGTGCCAGCAGCCCTTACAGGGATCAGCCCCAGCATTTT.

The table lists this clonotype with a few counts. The CDR3: CASSPIPGTMGNTIYF. CDR3 nucleotides: TGCGCCAGCAGCCCGATCCCCGGGACTATGGGGAACACCATATATTTT. The V call is TRBV4-3, the J call TRBJ1-3; a possible D gene is TRBD1 (5 bases). V gave up 4 bases and J gave up 7 bases, with 20 bases separating them. The CDR3 is 16 residues long. Germline CDR1 is LGHNA and CDR2 is YSLEER.

This clonotype showed up just a few times. The rearrangement uses TRBV24-1 and TRBJ2-3, with a weak D call TRBD2 (6 bases). Germline V CDR1 and CDR2: KGHDR, SFDVKD. CDR3 length: 14 amino acids. V lost 7 bases and J lost 2, with 12 bases in between. CDR3 region: CATSLGGPTDTQYF. The CDR3 DNA sequence: TGTGCCACCAGCCTCGGGGGACCCACAGATACGCAGTATTTT.

This chain joins TRBV7-2 and TRBJ1-1; D is unclear. Germline assignment: CDR1 SGHTA and CDR2 FQGNSA. This CDR3 region has 15 residues. The V and J ends lost 1 base and 1 base respectively, with 10 bases between them. For the CDR3, the DNA is TGTGCCAGCAGCTTAGTGGGTCCCAGGAACACTGAAGCTTTCTTT. Protein: CASSLVGPRNTEAFF.

This clonotype has ten or more counts. V and J are TRBV20-1 and TRBJ2-5, with TRBD1 as a possible D gene (6 bases). V was clipped by 6 bases and J by 7 bases, with 15 bases between them. The CDR3 runs to 12 residues. In germline, CDR1 is DFQATT, CDR2 SNEGSKA (reference sequence). CDR3 bases: TGCAGTGCCTTACAGGGTTCTGCGACCCAGTACTTC. This encodes CSALQGSATQYF.

The gene calls are TRBV5-1 and TRBJ1-6; 10 bases map to TRBD1. The CDR3 is 14 amino acids. J lost 10 bases, V lost 4 bases, and 5 bases had no gene match. Germline V gene data show CDR1 as SGHRS and CDR2 as YFSETQ. Here the CDR3 reads CASSLGQGSSPLHF. In nucleotides, the CDR3 is TGCGCCAGCAGCCTGGGACAGGGGTCCTCACCCCTCCACTTT. The whole variable domain, remainder taken from reference TRBV5-1 and TRBJ1-6, is KAGVTQTPRYLIKTRGQQVTLSCSPISGHRSVSWYQQTPGQGLQFLFEYFSETQRNKGNFPGRFSGRQFSNSRSEMNVSTLELGDSALYLCASSLGQGSSPLHFGNGTRLTVT.

In this sample, this clonotype turned up many times. This chain joins TRBV2 and TRBJ2-5, with D maybe TRBD2 (6 bases). The CDR3 runs to 12 residues. Trimming removed 8 bases at V and 0 bases at J, with 7 bases between. Germline CDR1 reads SNHLY; CDR2 reads FYNNEI. The CDR3: CASGGNQETQYF. CDR3 sequence (DNA): TGTGCCAGCGGGGGGAACCAAGAGACCCAGTACTTC.

V and J are TRBV5-1 and TRBJ2-3; 7 nucleotides agree with TRBD2. Germline V gene data show CDR1 as SGHRS and CDR2 as YFSETQ. The CDR3 has 15 residues. The ends lost 5 bases at V and 2 bases at J; junction bases unmatched: 8. CDR3 protein: CASRGLADATDTQYF. In DNA, the CDR3 is TGCGCCAGCAGAGGGCTAGCGGACGCCACAGATACGCAGTATTTT.

The table lists this clonotype with a few counts. V and J are TRBV12-3 or TRBV12-4 and TRBJ1-4; no definite D call. V was pared by 3 bases and J by 10 bases, with 9 bases between. The CDR3 consists of 12 residues. The CDR3 region is CASSFPLGKLFF. In DNA, the CDR3 is TGTGCCAGCAGTTTCCCGTTAGGAAAACTGTTTTTT.

V gene TRBV6-5 combines with J gene TRBJ2-1; 15 nucleotides match TRBD2. Trimming removed 5 bases from V and 6 bases from J; junction bases left unmatched: 8. CDR3 length: 17 amino acids. Germline CDR1 and CDR2: MNHEY and SVGAGI. The chain's CDR3 is CASSKGLAGGMVNEQFF. CDR3 in DNA: TGTGCCAGCAGTAAGGGACTAGCGGGGGGAATGGTCAATGAGCAGTTCTTC.